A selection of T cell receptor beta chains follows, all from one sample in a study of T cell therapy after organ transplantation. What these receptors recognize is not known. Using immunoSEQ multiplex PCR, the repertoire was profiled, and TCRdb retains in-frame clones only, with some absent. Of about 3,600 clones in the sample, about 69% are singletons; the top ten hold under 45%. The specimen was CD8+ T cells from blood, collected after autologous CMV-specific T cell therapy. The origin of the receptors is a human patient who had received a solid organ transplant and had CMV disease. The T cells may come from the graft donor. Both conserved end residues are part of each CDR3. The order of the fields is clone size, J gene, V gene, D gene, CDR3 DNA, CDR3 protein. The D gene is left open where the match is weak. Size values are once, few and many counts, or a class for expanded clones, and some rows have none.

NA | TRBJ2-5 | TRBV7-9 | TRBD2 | TGTGCCAGCAGCTTTACTAGCGGAGAACAAGAGACCCAGTACTTC | CASSFTSGEQETQYF
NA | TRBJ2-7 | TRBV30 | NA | TGTGCCTGGAGCAGGGGAAGCTCCTACGAGCAGTACTTC | CAWSRGSSYEQYF
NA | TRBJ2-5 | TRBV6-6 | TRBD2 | TGTGCCAGCAGTTATAGCCTAGCGGACCAAGAGACCCAGTACTTC | CASSYSLADQETQYF
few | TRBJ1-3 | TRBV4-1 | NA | TGCGCCAGCAGCTACAGGGCTTCCTCTGGAAACACCATATATTTT | CASSYRASSGNTIYF
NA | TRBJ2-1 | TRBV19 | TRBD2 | TGTGCCAGTAGTTTCCCAGCGGGAGTAAACAATGAGCAGTTCTTC | CASSFPAGVNNEQFF
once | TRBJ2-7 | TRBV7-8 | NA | TGTGCCAGCAGCTTAGACAGCGTCTACGAGCAGTACTTC | CASSLDSVYEQYF
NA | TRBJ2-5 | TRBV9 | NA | TGTGCCAGCAGCCCCCCTGGGCCAGGGCAAGAGACCCAGTACTTC | CASSPPGPGQETQYF
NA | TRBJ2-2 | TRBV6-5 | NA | TGTGCCAGCAGTGAGGGGTACACCGGGGAGCTGTTTTTT | CASSEGYTGELFF
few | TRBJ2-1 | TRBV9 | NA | TGTGCCAGCAGCGTACCGGGACAATACAATGAGCAGTTCTTC | CASSVPGQYNEQFF
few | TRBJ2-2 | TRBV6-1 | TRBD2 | TGTGCCAGCAGTGTATCTAGCGGGAGACCCGGGGAGCTGTTTTTT | CASSVSSGRPGELFF
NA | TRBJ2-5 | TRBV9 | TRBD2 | TGTGCCAGCAGTACCGGGCTAGCGGGAGTGGAGACCCAGTACTTC | CASSTGLAGVETQYF
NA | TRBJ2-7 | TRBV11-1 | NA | TGTGCCAGCAGCCCCAAAGAAGGACGGCTGTTTACCTACGAGCAGTACTTC | CASSPKEGRLFTYEQYF
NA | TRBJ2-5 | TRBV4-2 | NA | TGTGCCAGCAGTGATACTACACGGATCATCGTCGACGAGACCCAGTACTTC | CASSDTTRIIVDETQYF
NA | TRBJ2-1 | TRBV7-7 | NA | TGTGCTAGCAGCTTAGATGTGGGAAACGCGTATGAGCAGTTCTTC | CASSLDVGNAYEQFF
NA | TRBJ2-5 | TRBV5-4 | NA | TGTGCCAGCAGCCCAACCTCTGGGACACCGAGGGAGACCCAGTACTTC | CASSPTSGTPRETQYF
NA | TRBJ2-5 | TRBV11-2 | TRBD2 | TGTGCCAGCAGCTCCGATGAACTAGCGGGAGTTCCGGAGACCCAGTACTTC | CASSSDELAGVPETQYF
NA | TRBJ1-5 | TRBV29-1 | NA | TGCAGCGGGGCGCCCGGGTTGAATCAGCCCCAGCATTTT | CSGAPGLNQPQHF
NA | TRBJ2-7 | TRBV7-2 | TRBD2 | TGTGCCAGCAGCTTCGTTGGAGCGGGACCTTACTACGAGCAGTACTTC | CASSFVGAGPYYEQYF
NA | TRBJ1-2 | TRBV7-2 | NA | TGTGCCAGCAGCTCCCCAGACAGCCGTAGCGGCTACACCTTC | CASSSPDSRSGYTF
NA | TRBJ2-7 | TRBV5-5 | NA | TGTGCCAGCAGCGGGTCACTTTCCTACGAGCAGTACTTC | CASSGSLSYEQYF
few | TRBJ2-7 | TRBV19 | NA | TGTGCCAGTAGTACTGGGTCCACAGGTTACGAGCAGTACTTC | CASSTGSTGYEQYF